This T cell receptor (beta chain) was sequenced in a study of shared clonotypes between healthy human individuals. Clones were sequenced by immunoSEQ multiplex PCR, and TCRdb holds only the in-frame ones, with some missing. The sample has about 1 million clones, 75% seen once. The sequencing input was memory CD4+ T cells sorted from blood. This sample's subset: CD45RA-negative fraction. The clonotype originates from a man aged 18 to 29 in good health.

CDR3 sequence: CAWSVSGGARGYTF. Written as DNA, the CDR3 is TGTGCCTGGAGTGTTTCAGGGGGGGCCCGTGGCTACACCTTC. J is TRBJ1-2 and V is TRBV30, with TRBD1 matching 7 bases. Germline trimming cut 0 bases from V and 7 bases from J; bases unmatched to any gene: 8. CDR3 length: 14 amino acids. Germline V lookup: CDR1 GTSNPN, CDR2 SVGIG (reference sequence).